Below, 12 T cell receptor beta chains from the same sample are listed, as sequenced in a study of cytomegalovirus exposure and HLA in healthy donors. Use of 60 Vbeta and 13 Jbeta primers characterized the PCR. Sequenced by immunoSEQ multiplex PCR; TCRdb stores in-frame clones only, minus some. The table records under 150,000 clones, under 90% of them present only once. Sequences were obtained from PBMCs. Source of these receptors: a woman under 30 in good health and CMV-seronegative.

This clone was found once. V is TRBV6-6 and J is TRBJ2-3; weak D call: TRBD2 (5 bases). The V and J ends lost 0 bases and 5 bases respectively, with 12 bases between them. The germline V gene encodes CDR1 MNHNY and CDR2 SVGAGI (reference sequence). The CDR3 is made up of 15 amino acids. The CDR3 loop reads CASSYSQGRGDTQYF. The CDR3, as DNA: TGTGCCAGCAGTTACTCCCAAGGGAGAGGAGATACGCAGTATTTT.

The genes are TRBV15 and TRBJ2-1, with 7 bases that match TRBD2. The CDR3 runs to 15 residues. The junction had 1 base not matched to a gene; V was cut back by 0 bases and J by 2 bases. CDR1 is LNHNV, CDR2 YYDKDF, per germline (reference sequence). In DNA form, the CDR3 reads TGTGCCACCAGCAGAGATCGGGGGGCCTACAATGAGCAGTTCTTC. Translation gives CATSRDRGAYNEQFF.

V and J are TRBV2 and TRBJ1-6; 10 bases match TRBD1. V gave up 5 bases and J gave up 16 bases; unmatched junction bases: 14. There are 15 residues in the CDR3. Per germline, CDR1 SNHLY and CDR2 FYNNEI. The CDR3 DNA follows: TGTGCCAGCAGTCGTCCGGGACAGGGGCCTGGCCGTCTCCACTTT. It translates to CASSRPGQGPGRLHF.

This chain links TRBV6-6 with TRBJ1-2; D may be TRBD1 (6 bases). Germline CDR1 MNHNY, CDR2 SVGAGI (reference sequence). The CDR3 length is 15 residues. The V end lost 3 bases, the J end lost 4 bases, and 15 bases lay between the germline ends. As DNA, the CDR3 is TGTGCCAGCAGTTATTCTTCCGGGACATTCTATGGCTACACCTTC. This gives the protein CASSYSSGTFYGYTF.

V and J are TRBV29-1 and TRBJ2-2; the D gene is possibly TRBD1 (5 bases). Deletions cut 4 bases from V and 0 bases from J, with 9 bases between. CDR3 size: 14 residues. Germline V gives CDR1 SQVTM, CDR2 ANQGSEA. DNA of the CDR3: TGCAGCGTTGCTCGACAGACGAACACCGGGGAGCTGTTTTTT. It yields the protein CSVARQTNTGELFF.

Only one count was recorded for this clone. The CDR3 DNA reads TGTGCCAGCAGCTCGAGGGGGGGGCTGACGGAGACCCAGTACTTC. Its protein product is CASSSRGGLTETQYF. This rearrangement joins TRBV7-9 to TRBJ2-5; perhaps TRBD2 as D (7 bases). This CDR3 is built from 15 residues. Germline CDR1 reads SEHNR; CDR2 reads FQNEAQ (reference sequence). Trimming removed 4 bases from V and 5 bases from J, with 17 bases in between.

The chain carries TRBV19 and TRBJ1-5; D perhaps matches TRBD1 (5 bases). Germline CDR1 LNHDA, CDR2 SQIVND (reference sequence). V lost 3 bases and J 0 bases, leaving 27 bases between the germline ends. The CDR3 has 21 residues. CDR3 sequence (DNA): TGTGCCAGTAGTATTCGTAAAAATCCGAACTACGAACAGGATAGCAATCAGCCCCAGCATTTT. It specifies CASSIRKNPNYEQDSNQPQHF.

The chain combines TRBV6-6 with TRBJ1-5; 7 bases line up with TRBD1. There are 16 residues in the CDR3. CDR1 MNHNY and CDR2 SVGAGI come from the germline V gene (reference sequence). J was trimmed by 3 bases and V by 6 bases; bases with no gene match: 11. Here the CDR3 DNA reads TGTGCCAGCAGCCCTCCGTCGGACAGGATCAATCAGCCCCAGCATTTT. Its protein is CASSPPSDRINQPQHF.

The gene calls are TRBV28 and TRBJ1-1; tentative D call: TRBD1 (5 bases). Per germline, CDR1 MDHEN and CDR2 SYDVKM. The V end lost 6 bases, the J end lost 0 bases, and 14 bases lay between the germline ends. The CDR3 consists of 15 residues. The CDR3 reads CASSNRQFMNTEAFF. The CDR3 bases are TGTGCCAGCAGCAATAGACAGTTCATGAACACTGAAGCTTTCTTT.

The chain links TRBV6-6 to TRBJ2-3; TRBD2 matches at 9 bases. Trimming cost V 2 bases and J 5 bases; bases outside gene matches: 5. Germline CDR1 MNHNY, CDR2 SVGAGI (reference sequence). CDR3 length: 15 residues. The CDR3: CASSYSGGHVDTQYF. The CDR3 DNA is TGTGCCAGCAGTTACAGCGGGGGGCATGTAGATACGCAGTATTTT.

Written as DNA, the CDR3 is TGTGCCAGCAGTTTATTCAGGAACACTGAAGCTTTCTTT. It yields the protein CASSLFRNTEAFF. V usage is TRBV28 and J usage is TRBJ1-1; no clear D gene. Germline CDR1 reads MDHEN; CDR2 reads SYDVKM. This CDR3 has 13 residues. V lost 1 base and J lost 1, with 4 bases in between.

This clone has just one count. The chain has TRBV7-9 and TRBJ1-2, with D tentatively TRBD1 (6 bases). Germline CDR1 SEHNR, CDR2 FQNEAQ (reference sequence). This CDR3 contains 13 residues. Trimming cost V 5 bases and J 8 bases, with 15 bases left between them. CDR3 sequence (DNA): TGTGCCAGCAGCCTCGACAGGACGAAGGGCTACACCTTC. Amino acids: CASSLDRTKGYTF.